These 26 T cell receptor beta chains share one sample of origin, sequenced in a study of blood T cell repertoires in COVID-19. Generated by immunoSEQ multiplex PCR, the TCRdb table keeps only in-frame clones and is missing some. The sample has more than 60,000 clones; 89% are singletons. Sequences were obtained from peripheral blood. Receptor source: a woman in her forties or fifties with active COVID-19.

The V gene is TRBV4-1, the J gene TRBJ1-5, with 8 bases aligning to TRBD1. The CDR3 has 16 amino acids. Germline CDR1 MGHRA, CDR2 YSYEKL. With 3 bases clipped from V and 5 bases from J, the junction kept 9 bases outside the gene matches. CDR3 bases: TGCGCCAGCAGCCATACCGGACAGGGTAAACATCAGCCCCAGCATTTT. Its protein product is CASSHTGQGKHQPQHF.

The CDR3 DNA reads as TGCAGCGTGCGCCCAGAGAGCGGGAGGGACAATGAGCAGTTCTTC. Translated, it gives CSVRPESGRDNEQFF. The chain uses TRBV29-1 and TRBJ2-1, with 10 bases that match TRBD2. The junction had 10 bases not matched to a gene; V was cut back by 6 bases and J by 5 bases. Germline assignment: CDR1 SQVTM and CDR2 ANQGSEA. The CDR3 is 15 residues long.

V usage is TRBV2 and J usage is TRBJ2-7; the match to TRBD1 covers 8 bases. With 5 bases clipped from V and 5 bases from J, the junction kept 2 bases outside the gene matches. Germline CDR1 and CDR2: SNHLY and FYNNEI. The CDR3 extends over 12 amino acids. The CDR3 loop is CASSRTGNEQYF. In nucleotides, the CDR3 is TGTGCCAGCAGTAGGACAGGGAACGAGCAGTACTTC.

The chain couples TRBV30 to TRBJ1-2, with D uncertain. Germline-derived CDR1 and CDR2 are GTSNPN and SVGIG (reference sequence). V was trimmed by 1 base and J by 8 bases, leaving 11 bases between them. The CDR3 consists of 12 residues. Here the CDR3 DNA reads TGTGCCTGGAGTGACTTAGTGAGGGGCTACACCTTC. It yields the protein CAWSDLVRGYTF.

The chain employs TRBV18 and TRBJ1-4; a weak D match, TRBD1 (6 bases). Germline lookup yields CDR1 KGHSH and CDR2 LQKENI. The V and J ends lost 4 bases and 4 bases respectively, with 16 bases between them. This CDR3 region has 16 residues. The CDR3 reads CASSLWTEVGNEKLFF. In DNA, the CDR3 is TGTGCCAGCTCACTGTGGACAGAAGTGGGTAATGAAAAACTGTTTTTT.

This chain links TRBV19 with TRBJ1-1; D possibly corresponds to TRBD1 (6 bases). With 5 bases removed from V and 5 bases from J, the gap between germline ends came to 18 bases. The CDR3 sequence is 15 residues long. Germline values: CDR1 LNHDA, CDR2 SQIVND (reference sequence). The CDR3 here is CASSLGEGVRTEAFF. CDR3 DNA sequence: TGTGCCAGTAGTCTAGGGGAGGGGGTGAGGACTGAAGCTTTCTTT. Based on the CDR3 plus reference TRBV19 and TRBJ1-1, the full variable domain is DGGITQSPKYLFRKEGQNVTLSCEQNLNHDAMYWYRQDPGQGLRLIYYSQIVNDFQKGDIAEGYSVSREKKESFPLTVTSAQKNPTAFYLCASSLGEGVRTEAFFGQGTRLTVV.

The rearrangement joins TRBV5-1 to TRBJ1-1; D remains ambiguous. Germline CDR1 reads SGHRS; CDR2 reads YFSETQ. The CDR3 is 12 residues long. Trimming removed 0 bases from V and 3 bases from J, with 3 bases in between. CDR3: CASSLEHTEAFF. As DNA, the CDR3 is TGCGCCAGCAGCTTGGAGCACACTGAAGCTTTCTTT.

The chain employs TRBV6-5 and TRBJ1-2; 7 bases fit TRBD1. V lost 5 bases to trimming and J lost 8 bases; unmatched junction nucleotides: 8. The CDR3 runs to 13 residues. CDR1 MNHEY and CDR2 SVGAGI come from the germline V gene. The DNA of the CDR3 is TGTGCCAGCAGTCTAGACAGGGTAGGCGGCTACACCTTC. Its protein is CASSLDRVGGYTF.

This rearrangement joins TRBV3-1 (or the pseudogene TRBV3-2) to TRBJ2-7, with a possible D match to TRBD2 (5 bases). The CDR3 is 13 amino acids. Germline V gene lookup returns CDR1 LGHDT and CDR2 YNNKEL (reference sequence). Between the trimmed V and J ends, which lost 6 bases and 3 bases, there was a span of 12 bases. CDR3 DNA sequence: TGTGCCAGCAGTCTTACAGAGGGCTACGAGCAGTACTTC. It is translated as CASSLTEGYEQYF.

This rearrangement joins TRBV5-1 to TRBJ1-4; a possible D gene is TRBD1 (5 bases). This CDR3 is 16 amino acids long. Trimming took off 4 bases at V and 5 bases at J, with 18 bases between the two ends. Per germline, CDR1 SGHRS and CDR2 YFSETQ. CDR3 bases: TGCGCCAGCAGCCCCCTGGGTCGGCGGGGGAATGAAAAACTGTTTTTT. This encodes CASSPLGRRGNEKLFF.

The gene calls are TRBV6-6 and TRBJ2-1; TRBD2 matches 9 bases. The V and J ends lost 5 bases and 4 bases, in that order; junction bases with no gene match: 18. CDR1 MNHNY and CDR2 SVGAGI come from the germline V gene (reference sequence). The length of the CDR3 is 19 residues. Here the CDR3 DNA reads TGTGCCAGCAGTCGACAGGGATTTGGTAGCGGGGGCCGTTACAATGAGCAGTTCTTC. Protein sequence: CASSRQGFGSGGRYNEQFF.

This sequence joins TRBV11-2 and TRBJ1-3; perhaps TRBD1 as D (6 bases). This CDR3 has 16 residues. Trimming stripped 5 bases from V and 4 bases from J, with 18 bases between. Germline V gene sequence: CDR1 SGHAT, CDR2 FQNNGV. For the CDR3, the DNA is TGTGCCAGCAGCCCGTCGAGTGGGGGCCAGGGAAACACCATATATTTT. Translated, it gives CASSPSSGGQGNTIYF.

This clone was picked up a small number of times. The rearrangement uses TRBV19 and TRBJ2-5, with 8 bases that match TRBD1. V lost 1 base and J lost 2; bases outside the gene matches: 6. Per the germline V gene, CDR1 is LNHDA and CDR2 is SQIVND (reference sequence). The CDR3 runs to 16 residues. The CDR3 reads CASSIGDRLIQETQYF. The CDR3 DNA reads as TGTGCCAGTAGTATAGGGGACAGGCTTATTCAAGAGACCCAGTACTTC.

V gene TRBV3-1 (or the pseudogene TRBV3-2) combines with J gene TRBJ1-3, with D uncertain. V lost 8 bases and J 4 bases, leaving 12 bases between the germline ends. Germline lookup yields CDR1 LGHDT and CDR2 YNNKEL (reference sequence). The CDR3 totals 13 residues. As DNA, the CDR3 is TGTGCCAGCCTCAGATCGGGAGGAAACACCATATATTTT. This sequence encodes CASLRSGGNTIYF.

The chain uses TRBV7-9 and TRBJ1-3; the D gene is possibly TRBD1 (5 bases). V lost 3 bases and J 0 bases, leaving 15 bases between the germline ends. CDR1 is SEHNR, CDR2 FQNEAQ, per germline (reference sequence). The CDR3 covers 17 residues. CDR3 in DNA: TGTGCCAGCAGCTTGCAGGGCCCACTCGACTCTGGAAACACCATATATTTT. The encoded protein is CASSLQGPLDSGNTIYF.

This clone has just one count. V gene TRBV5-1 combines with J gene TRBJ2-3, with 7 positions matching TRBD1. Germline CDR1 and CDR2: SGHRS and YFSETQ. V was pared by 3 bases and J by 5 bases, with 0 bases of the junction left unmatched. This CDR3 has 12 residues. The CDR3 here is CASSWDRDTQYF. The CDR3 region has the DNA TGCGCCAGCAGCTGGGACAGAGATACGCAGTATTTT. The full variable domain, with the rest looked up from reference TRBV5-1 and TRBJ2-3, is KAGVTQTPRYLIKTRGQQVTLSCSPISGHRSVSWYQQTPGQGLQFLFEYFSETQRNKGNFPGRFSGRQFSNSRSEMNVSTLELGDSALYLCASSWDRDTQYFGPGTRLTVL.

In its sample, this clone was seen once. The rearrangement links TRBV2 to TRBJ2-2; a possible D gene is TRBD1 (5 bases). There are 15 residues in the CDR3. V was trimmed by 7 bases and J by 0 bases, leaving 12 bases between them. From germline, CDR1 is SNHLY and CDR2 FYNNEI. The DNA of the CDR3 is TGTGCCAGCACAGGGTCCCCCGCGAACACCGGGGAGCTGTTTTTT. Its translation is CASTGSPANTGELFF.

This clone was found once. CDR3 nucleotides: TGTGCCAGCTCACCAGCAAGCGGGAGGGTCACCGGGGAGCTGTTTTTT. Translated: CASSPASGRVTGELFF. The chain carries TRBV18 and TRBJ2-2, with 10 nucleotides matching TRBD2. The germline V gene encodes CDR1 KGHSH and CDR2 LQKENI. The CDR3 is 16 residues long. V lost 2 bases, J lost 4 bases, and 4 bases stayed unmatched.

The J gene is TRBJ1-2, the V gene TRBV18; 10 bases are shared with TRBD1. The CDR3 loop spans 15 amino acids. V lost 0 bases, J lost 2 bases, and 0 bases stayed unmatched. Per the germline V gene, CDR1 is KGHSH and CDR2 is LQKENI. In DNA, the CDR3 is TGTGCCAGCTCACCACCGGGACAGGGGAACTATGGCTACACCTTC. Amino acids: CASSPPGQGNYGYTF.

The CDR3 region is CASSPGGQGGSPLHF. DNA of the CDR3: TGTGCCAGCAGCCCAGGAGGACAGGGTGGTTCACCCCTCCACTTT. The J gene is TRBJ1-6, the V gene TRBV7-9; TRBD1 aligns across 8 bases. Germline lookup yields CDR1 SEHNR and CDR2 FQNEAQ (reference sequence). With V trimmed by 5 bases and J by 9 bases, 9 bases remained unmatched. CDR3 length: 15 residues. Combining the CDR3 with reference TRBV7-9 and TRBJ1-6 gives the whole variable domain DTGVSQNPRHKITKRGQNVTFRCDPISEHNRLYWYRQTLGQGPEFLTYFQNEAQLEKSRLLSDRFSAERPKGSFSTLEIQRTEQGDSAMYLCASSPGGQGGSPLHFGNGTRLTVT.

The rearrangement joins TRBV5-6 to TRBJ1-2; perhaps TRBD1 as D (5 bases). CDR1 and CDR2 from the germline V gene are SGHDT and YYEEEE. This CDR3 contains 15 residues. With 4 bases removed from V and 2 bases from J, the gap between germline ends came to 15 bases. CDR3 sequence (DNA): TGTGCCAGCAGCCCACCGGGGCGGGGCAACTATGGCTACACCTTC. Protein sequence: CASSPPGRGNYGYTF.

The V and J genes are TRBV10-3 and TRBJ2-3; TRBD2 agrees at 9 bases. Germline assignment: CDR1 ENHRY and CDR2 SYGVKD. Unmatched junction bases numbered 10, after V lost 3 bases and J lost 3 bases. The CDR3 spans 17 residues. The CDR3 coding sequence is TGTGCCATCAGTGAATTTAGCGGGAGATGGAGTACAGATACGCAGTATTTT. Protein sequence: CAISEFSGRWSTDTQYF.

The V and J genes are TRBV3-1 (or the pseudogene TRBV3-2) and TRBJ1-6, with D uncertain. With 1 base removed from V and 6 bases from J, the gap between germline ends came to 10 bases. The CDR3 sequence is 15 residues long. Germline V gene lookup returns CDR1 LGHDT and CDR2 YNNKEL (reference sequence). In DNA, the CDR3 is TGTGCCAGCAGCCAAGGAGGGTGGAGTAATTCACCCCTCCACTTT. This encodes CASSQGGWSNSPLHF.

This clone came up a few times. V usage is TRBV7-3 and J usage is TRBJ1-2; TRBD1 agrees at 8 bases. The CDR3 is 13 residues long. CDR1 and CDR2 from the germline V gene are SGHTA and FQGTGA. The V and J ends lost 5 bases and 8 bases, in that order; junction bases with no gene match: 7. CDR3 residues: CASSAGTGSGYTF. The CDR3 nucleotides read TGTGCCAGCAGCGCCGGGACAGGCAGCGGCTACACCTTC.

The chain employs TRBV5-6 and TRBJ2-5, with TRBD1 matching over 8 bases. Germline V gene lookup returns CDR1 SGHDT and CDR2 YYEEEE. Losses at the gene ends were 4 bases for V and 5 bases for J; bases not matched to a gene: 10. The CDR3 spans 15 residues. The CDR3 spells CASSTWTGLRETQYF. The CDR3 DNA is TGTGCCAGCAGCACCTGGACAGGGTTGAGGGAGACCCAGTACTTC.

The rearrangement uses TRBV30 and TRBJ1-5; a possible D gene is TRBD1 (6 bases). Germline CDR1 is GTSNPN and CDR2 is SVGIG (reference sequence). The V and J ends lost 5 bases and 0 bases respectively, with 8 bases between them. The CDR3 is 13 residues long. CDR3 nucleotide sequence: TGTGCCTGGGGACAGTATAGCAATCAGCCCCAGCATTTT. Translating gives CAWGQYSNQPQHF. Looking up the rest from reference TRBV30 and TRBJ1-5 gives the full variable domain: SQTIHQWPATLVQPVGSPLSLECTVEGTSNPNLYWYRQAAGRGLQLLFYSVGIGQISSEVPQNLSASRPQDRQFILSSKKLLLSDSGFYLCAWGQYSNQPQHFGDGTRLSIL.